The rows below give T cell receptor beta chains drawn from one sample of a study of blood T cell repertoires in COVID-19. Measured with immunoSEQ multiplex PCR; TCRdb has only the in-frame clones, and not every one. The table shows roughly 280,000 clones, with approximately 85% occurring only once. Sequencing input: peripheral blood. The receptors originated from a woman in her seventies with acute or convalescent COVID-19. The CDR3 runs from the conserved cysteine through the conserved F or W. Each record gives: CDR3 DNA, CDR3 protein, V gene, J gene, D gene, CDR3 length, clone size. D genes are given only for firm matches. Size is stated for part of the rows, as once, few or many counts, or as a class when the clone is expanded.

DNA: TGTGCCACCCGGGGGGACTTCAATGAGCAGTTCTTC
CDR3: CATRGDFNEQFF
V: TRBV2
J: TRBJ2-1
D: TRBD2
length: 12
size: -

DNA: TGTGCCAGCAGCTTGAATGGGCTGAGCTATGGCTACACCTTC
CDR3: CASSLNGLSYGYTF
V: TRBV5-4
J: TRBJ1-2
D: -
length: 14
size: once

DNA: TGTGCCAGCAGTACTGGGGGGGCGGTAGATACGCAGTATTTT
CDR3: CASSTGGAVDTQYF
V: TRBV6-5
J: TRBJ2-3
D: -
length: 14
size: -

DNA: TGTGCCAGCTCTGGGGGCCGGAATGAAAAACTGTTTTTT
CDR3: CASSGGRNEKLFF
V: TRBV2
J: TRBJ1-4
D: -
length: 13
size: once

DNA: TGTGCCAGCAGCATACAGGGGGCTGGAAACACCATATATTTT
CDR3: CASSIQGAGNTIYF
V: TRBV5-4
J: TRBJ1-3
D: TRBD1
length: 14
size: -

DNA: TGTGCCAGCTCACCAACTAACCCCCATGGGGGGGGCGTAGGTGGAAACACCATATATTTT
CDR3: CASSPTNPHGGGVGGNTIYF
V: TRBV18
J: TRBJ1-3
D: -
length: 20
size: -

DNA: TGTGCCTGGAGTGGACGGCGGGGGGAAAAACTGTTTTTT
CDR3: CAWSGRRGEKLFF
V: TRBV30
J: TRBJ1-4
D: -
length: 13
size: -

DNA: TGTGCCAGCAGGGCTAGCTCCTACGAGCAGTACTTC
CDR3: CASRASSYEQYF
V: TRBV6-6
J: TRBJ2-7
D: -
length: 12
size: -

DNA: TGCGCCAGCAGCTCCGACATCGAGCAGTACTTC
CDR3: CASSSDIEQYF
V: TRBV5-1
J: TRBJ2-7
D: -
length: 11
size: -

DNA: TGTGCCAGCAATCCGGGACAGCAAGAGACCCAGTACTTC
CDR3: CASNPGQQETQYF
V: TRBV2
J: TRBJ2-5
D: TRBD1
length: 13
size: -

DNA: TGTGCCAGCAGCTTATATACCAGCTCCTACGAGCAGTACTTC
CDR3: CASSLYTSSYEQYF
V: TRBV7-8
J: TRBJ2-7
D: -
length: 14
size: -

DNA: TGTGCCAGCAGCCCCGGGACAGGGGATCAGCCCCAGCATTTT
CDR3: CASSPGTGDQPQHF
V: TRBV3-1/TRBV3-2
J: TRBJ1-5
D: TRBD1
length: 14
size: -

DNA: TGTGCCATCGGTAAAGGGACAGCCAAAGAGACCCAGTACTTC
CDR3: CAIGKGTAKETQYF
V: TRBV10-3
J: TRBJ2-5
D: TRBD1
length: 14
size: few

DNA: TGCGCCAGCAGCTTGGGGGACAGGGCCCACAATGAGCAGTTCTTC
CDR3: CASSLGDRAHNEQFF
V: TRBV5-1
J: TRBJ2-1
D: TRBD1
length: 15
size: -

DNA: TGCGCCAGCAGATTGACAGGGCAGGACGGAAACACCATATATTTT
CDR3: CASRLTGQDGNTIYF
V: TRBV5-1
J: TRBJ1-3
D: TRBD1
length: 15
size: -